The rows below give T cell receptor beta chains drawn from one sample of a study of CD8+ T cells in alopecia areata. Measured with immunoSEQ multiplex PCR; TCRdb has only the in-frame clones, and not every one. The sample yields about 37,000 clones, roughly 53% seen once. The material sequenced was CD4+ Tregs sorted from blood. These receptors originate from a human donor with alopecia areata. Both conserved end residues are part of each CDR3. The order of the fields is D gene, J gene, V gene, clone size, CDR3 protein, CDR3 DNA. The D gene is left open where the match is weak. Size is stated for part of the rows, as once, few or many counts, or as a class when the clone is expanded.

NA,TRBJ2-3,TRBV7-2,few,CASSFVGPDTQYF,TGTGCCAGCAGCTTCGTGGGGCCAGATACGCAGTATTTT
NA,TRBJ1-1,TRBV2,medium-sized,CASTVQGTEAFF,TGTGCCAGCACAGTACAGGGAACTGAAGCTTTCTTT
TRBD1,TRBJ1-6,TRBV7-2,few,CASSRAGQGDSPLHF,TGTGCCAGCAGTAGGGCTGGGCAGGGGGATTCACCCCTCCACTTT
NA,TRBJ2-7,TRBV28,few,CASSLVSGISYEQYF,TGTGCCAGCAGTCTGGTAAGCGGTATCTCCTACGAGCAGTACTTC
TRBD2,TRBJ2-1,TRBV7-9,NA,CASSLTSGISWQFF,TGTGCCAGCAGCTTAACTAGCGGGATATCTTGGCAGTTCTTC
NA,TRBJ2-3,TRBV20-1,NA,CSARDNEAQYF,TGCAGTGCTAGAGATAACGAGGCGCAGTATTTT
NA,TRBJ2-5,TRBV10-3,large,CAISAGAEETQYF,TGTGCCATCAGTGCCGGGGCGGAGGAGACCCAGTACTTC
NA,TRBJ2-2,TRBV4-3,few,CASSQDYQGAGTGELFF,TGCGCCAGCAGCCAAGATTACCAGGGAGCAGGCACCGGGGAGCTGTTTTTT
NA,TRBJ2-2,TRBV4-3,few,CASSQDIGRGHPSGELFF,TGCGCCAGCAGCCAAGATATCGGCAGGGGACATCCATCCGGGGAGCTGTTTTTT
NA,TRBJ1-2,TRBV20-1,NA,CSAIRLYGYTF,TGCAGTGCTATCCGGCTCTATGGCTACACCTTC
NA,TRBJ1-5,TRBV10-2,NA,CASGRQPQHF,TGCGCCAGCGGCAGGCAGCCCCAGCATTTT